The sequence of this T cell receptor beta chain was determined in a study of regulatory T cells in long-lasting Graves disease. V dropped 4 bases and J dropped 6; count of bases not matched to a gene: 5. The CDR3 spans 14 residues. Germline V lookup: CDR1 SGHRS, CDR2 YFSETQ. Investigators prepared the TCR beta libraries by applying iRepertoire HTBI primers and Arm-PCR of CDR3 regions. TCRdb passed the multiplex PCR reads through MiXCR, listing each CDR3 protein once. The data hold 600,000 to 800,000 distinct CDR3 sequences, with around 32% observed a single time. Time point defined: persistent/refractory GD, antithyroid drugs over 5 years with positive TRAb. PBMCs provided the RNA from which the TCR library was made.

The TCR originated in a female donor with Graves disease. The chain couples TRBV5-1 to TRBJ2-1; 9 bases are a match to TRBD1. This material consisted of peripheral blood mononuclear cells (PBMCs), taken when the disease was refractory, from a patient treated with antithyroid drugs. CDR3 amino acids: CASSVGDRVNEQFF. CDR3 bases: TGCGCCAGCAGCGTCGGGGACAGGGTCAATGAGCAGTTCTTC.